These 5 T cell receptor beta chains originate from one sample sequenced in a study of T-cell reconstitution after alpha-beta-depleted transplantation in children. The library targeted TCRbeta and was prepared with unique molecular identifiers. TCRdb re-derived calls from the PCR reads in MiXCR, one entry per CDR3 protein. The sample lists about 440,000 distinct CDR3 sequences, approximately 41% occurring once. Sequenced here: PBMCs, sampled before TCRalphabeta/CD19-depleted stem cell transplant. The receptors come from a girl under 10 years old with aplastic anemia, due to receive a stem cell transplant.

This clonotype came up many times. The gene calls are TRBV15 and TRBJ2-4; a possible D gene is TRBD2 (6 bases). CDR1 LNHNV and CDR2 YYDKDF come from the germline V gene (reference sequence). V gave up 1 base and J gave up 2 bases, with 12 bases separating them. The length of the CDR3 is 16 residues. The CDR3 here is CATSRAGGGTKNIQYF. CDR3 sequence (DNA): TGTGCCACCAGCAGAGCTGGCGGCGGGACCAAAAACATTCAGTACTTC.

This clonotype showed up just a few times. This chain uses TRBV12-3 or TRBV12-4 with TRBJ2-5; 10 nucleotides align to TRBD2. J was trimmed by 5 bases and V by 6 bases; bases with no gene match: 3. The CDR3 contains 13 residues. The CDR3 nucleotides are TGTGCCAGCAGCGATAGCGGGAGGGAGACCCAGTACTTC. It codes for CASSDSGRETQYF.

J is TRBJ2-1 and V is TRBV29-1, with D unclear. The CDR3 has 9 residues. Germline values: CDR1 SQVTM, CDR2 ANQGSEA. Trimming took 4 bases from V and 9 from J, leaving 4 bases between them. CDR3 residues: CSVASEQFF. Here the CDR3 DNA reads TGCAGCGTTGCGAGTGAGCAGTTCTTC.

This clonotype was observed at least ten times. CDR3 amino acids: CASSLEGTSGGWSYNEQFF. The CDR3 DNA reads as TGTGCCAGCAGCTTAGAAGGGACTAGCGGAGGATGGTCCTACAATGAGCAGTTCTTC. The V and J genes are TRBV11-2 and TRBJ2-1; 11 nucleotides line up with TRBD2. With V trimmed by 0 bases and J by 1 base, 8 bases remained unmatched. Germline CDR1 is SGHAT and CDR2 is FQNNGV. The CDR3 totals 19 residues.

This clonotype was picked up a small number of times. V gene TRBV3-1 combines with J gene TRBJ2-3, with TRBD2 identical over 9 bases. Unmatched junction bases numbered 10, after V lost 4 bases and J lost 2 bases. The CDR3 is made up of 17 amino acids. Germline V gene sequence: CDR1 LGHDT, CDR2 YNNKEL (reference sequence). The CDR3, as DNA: TGTGCCAGCAGCCCCGAGCTAGCGGGACGGTTCACAGATACGCAGTATTTT. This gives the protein CASSPELAGRFTDTQYF.